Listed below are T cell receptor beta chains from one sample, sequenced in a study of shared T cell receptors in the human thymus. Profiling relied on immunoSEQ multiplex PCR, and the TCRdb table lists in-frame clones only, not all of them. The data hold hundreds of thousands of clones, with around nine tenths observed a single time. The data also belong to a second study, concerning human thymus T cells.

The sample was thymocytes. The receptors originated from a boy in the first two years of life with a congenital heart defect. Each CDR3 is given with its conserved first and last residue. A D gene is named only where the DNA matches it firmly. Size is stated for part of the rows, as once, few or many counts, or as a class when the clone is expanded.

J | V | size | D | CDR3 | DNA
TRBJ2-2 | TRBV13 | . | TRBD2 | CASSHWTSGWNTGELFF | TGTGCCAGCAGCCACTGGACTAGCGGTTGGAACACCGGGGAGCTGTTTTTT
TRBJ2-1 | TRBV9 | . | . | CASSPTRQGGGWSGRALGEQFF | TGTGCCAGCAGCCCTACCCGACAGGGGGGCGGGTGGAGCGGGAGGGCCCTCGGTGAGCAGTTCTTC
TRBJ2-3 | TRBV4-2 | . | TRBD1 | CASSQGGQRCASTDTQYF | TGTGCCAGCAGCCAAGGGGGACAGCGTTGTGCTAGCACAGATACGCAGTATTTT
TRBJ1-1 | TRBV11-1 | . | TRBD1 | CASGNRGEGTEAFF | TGTGCCAGCGGTAACAGGGGGGAGGGCACTGAAGCTTTCTTT
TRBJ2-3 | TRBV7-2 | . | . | CASSPRTDSTDTQYF | TGTGCCAGCAGCCCTAGGACAGATAGCACAGATACGCAGTATTTT
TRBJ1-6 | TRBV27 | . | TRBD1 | CASSPFSDRGESPLHF | TGTGCCAGCAGTCCCTTCTCTGACAGGGGAGAATCACCCCTCCACTTT
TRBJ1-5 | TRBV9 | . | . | CAGFCSWEENQPQHF | TGTGCCGGCTTCTGTTCATGGGAGGAAAATCAGCCCCAGCATTTT
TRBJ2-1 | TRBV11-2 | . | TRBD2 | CASSLVLAGYNEQFF | TGTGCCAGCAGCTTAGTGTTAGCGGGCTACAATGAGCAGTTCTTC
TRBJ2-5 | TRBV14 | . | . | CASSGHEETQYF | TGTGCCAGCAGCGGACACGAAGAGACCCAGTACTTC
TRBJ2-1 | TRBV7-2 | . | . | CASSHRRGPEQFF | TGTGCCAGCAGCCACCGTAGAGGCCCTGAGCAGTTCTTC
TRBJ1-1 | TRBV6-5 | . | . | CASSYYLGREAFF | TGTGCCAGCAGTTATTATTTGGGGAGGGAGGCTTTCTTT
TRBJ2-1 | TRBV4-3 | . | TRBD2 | CASSQDLGRVYNEQFF | TGCGCCAGCAGCCAAGATCTCGGGAGGGTCTACAATGAGCAGTTCTTC
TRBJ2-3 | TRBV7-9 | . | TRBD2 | CASSFRLAGGDSTDTQYF | TGTGCCAGCAGCTTCAGACTAGCGGGAGGGGATAGCACAGATACGCAGTATTTT
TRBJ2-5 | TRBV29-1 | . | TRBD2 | CSPEAGIQETQYF | TGCAGCCCAGAAGCGGGGATTCAAGAGACCCAGTACTTC
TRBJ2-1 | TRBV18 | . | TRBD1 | CASSRSGQGSVRRHEQFF | TGTGCCAGCTCACGCTCAGGACAGGGGAGCGTCAGACGTCATGAGCAGTTCTTC
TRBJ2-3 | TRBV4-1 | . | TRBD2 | CASSQETGGADTQYF | TGCGCCAGCAGCCAAGAGACGGGAGGGGCAGATACGCAGTATTTT
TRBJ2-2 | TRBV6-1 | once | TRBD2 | CASSHSGRHTGELFF | TGTGCCAGCAGCCATAGCGGGAGGCACACCGGGGAGCTGTTTTTT
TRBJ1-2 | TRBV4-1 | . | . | CASSQDPPKLAPIYGYTF | TGCGCCAGCAGCCAAGATCCCCCTAAGTTAGCCCCAATCTATGGCTACACCTTC
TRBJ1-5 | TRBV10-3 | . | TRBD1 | CAISESYNPGQGTSNQPQHF | TGTGCCATCAGCGAATCATATAATCCGGGACAGGGGACTAGCAATCAGCCCCAGCATTTT
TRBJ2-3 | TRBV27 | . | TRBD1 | CASSIFRGRTDTQYF | TGTGCCAGCAGTATATTCAGGGGGCGGACAGATACGCAGTATTTT
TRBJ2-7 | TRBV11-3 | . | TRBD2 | CASSPGLASDEQYF | TGTGCCAGCAGCCCAGGACTAGCGAGCGACGAGCAGTACTTC
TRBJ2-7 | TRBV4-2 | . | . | CASSGQGGREGTYEQYF | TGTGCCAGCAGTGGACAGGGCGGGCGGGAGGGTACCTACGAGCAGTACTTC
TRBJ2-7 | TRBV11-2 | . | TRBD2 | CASSSGLREGYEQYF | TGTGCCAGCAGCTCTGGGTTGCGGGAGGGTTACGAGCAGTACTTC
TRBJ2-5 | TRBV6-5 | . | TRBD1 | CASSYSWDRRKETQYF | TGTGCCAGCAGTTACTCTTGGGACAGACGCAAGGAGACCCAGTACTTC
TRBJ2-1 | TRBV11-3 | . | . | CASSLRLRSSYNEQFF | TGTGCCAGCAGCTTAAGGTTACGGAGCTCCTACAATGAGCAGTTCTTC
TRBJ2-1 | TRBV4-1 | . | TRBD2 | CASSQDWLAGGNEQFF | TGCGCCAGCAGCCAAGACTGGCTAGCGGGAGGCAATGAGCAGTTCTTC
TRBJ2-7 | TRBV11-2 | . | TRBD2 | CASRSNGLAGDPYEQYF | TGTGCCAGCAGATCTAACGGGCTAGCGGGGGATCCCTACGAGCAGTACTTC
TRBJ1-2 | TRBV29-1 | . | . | CSVEDLVPGSHGHGYTF | TGCAGCGTTGAAGATCTTGTACCTGGGAGCCACGGCCATGGCTACACCTTC
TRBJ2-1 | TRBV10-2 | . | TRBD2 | CASSEVRPFSGRAGGDEQFF | TGCGCCAGCAGTGAGGTTCGCCCTTTTAGCGGGAGGGCCGGGGGCGATGAGCAGTTCTTC
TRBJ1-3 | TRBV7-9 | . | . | CASSLGATASSGNTIYF | TGTGCCAGCAGCTTAGGCGCGACAGCGAGCTCTGGAAACACCATATATTTT
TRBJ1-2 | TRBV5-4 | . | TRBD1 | CASSWDRGHYGYTF | TGTGCCAGCAGCTGGGACAGGGGGCACTATGGCTACACCTTC
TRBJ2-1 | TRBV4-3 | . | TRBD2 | CASSQDRRRTSGRRNEQFF | TGCGCCAGCAGCCAAGATCGTCGCCGGACTAGCGGGAGGAGGAATGAGCAGTTCTTC
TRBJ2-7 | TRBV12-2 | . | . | CASRLSRLGQGKYEQYF | TGTGCAAGTCGCTTATCCCGGCTGGGACAGGGGAAATACGAGCAGTACTTC
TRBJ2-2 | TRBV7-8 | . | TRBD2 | CASSLVNQREGPHTGELFF | TGTGCCAGCAGCTTAGTTAACCAGCGGGAGGGCCCTCACACCGGGGAGCTGTTTTTT
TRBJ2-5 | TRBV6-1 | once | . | CASRTTRAGTQYF | TGTGCCAGCAGAACGACTAGAGCTGGGACCCAGTACTTC
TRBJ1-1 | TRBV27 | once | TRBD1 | CASSRGSGGGTEAFF | TGTGCCAGCAGCAGGGGGTCAGGGGGCGGGACTGAAGCTTTCTTT
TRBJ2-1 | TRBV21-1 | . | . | CASSPGTSGPPEQFF | TGTGCCAGCAGCCCCGGGACTAGCGGTCCACCTGAGCAGTTCTTC
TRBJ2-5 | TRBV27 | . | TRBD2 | CASSLSASGRDETQYF | TGTGCCAGCAGTTTATCGGCTAGCGGGAGGGACGAGACCCAGTACTTC
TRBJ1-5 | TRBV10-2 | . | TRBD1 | CASSESGQGAINQPQHF | TGCGCCAGCAGTGAGTCGGGACAGGGGGCAATCAATCAGCCCCAGCATTTT
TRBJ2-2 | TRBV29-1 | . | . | CSVEVGGARVDTGELFF | TGCAGCGTTGAGGTCGGCGGGGCCAGGGTCGACACCGGGGAGCTGTTTTTT
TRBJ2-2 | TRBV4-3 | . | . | CASSQDDRTGTTGELFF | TGCGCCAGCAGCCAAGACGATCGAACAGGGACCACCGGGGAGCTGTTTTTT
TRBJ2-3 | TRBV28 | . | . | CASSLDPNGGGTQYF | TGTGCCAGCAGTTTGGACCCCAACGGGGGAGGTACGCAGTATTTT
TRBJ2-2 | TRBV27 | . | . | CASSPTSGEATGELFF | TGTGCCAGCAGTCCCACCAGCGGAGAGGCCACCGGGGAGCTGTTTTTT
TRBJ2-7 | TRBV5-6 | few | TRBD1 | CASSLGAGGFYEQYF | TGTGCCAGCAGCTTGGGGGCAGGGGGCTTCTACGAGCAGTACTTC
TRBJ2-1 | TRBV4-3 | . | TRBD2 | CASSQDASGKAEQFF | TGCGCCAGCAGCCAAGATGCTAGCGGGAAGGCTGAGCAGTTCTTC
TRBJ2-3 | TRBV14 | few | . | CASSKPGSSTDTQYF | TGTGCCAGCAGCAAACCGGGATCCAGCACAGATACGCAGTATTTT